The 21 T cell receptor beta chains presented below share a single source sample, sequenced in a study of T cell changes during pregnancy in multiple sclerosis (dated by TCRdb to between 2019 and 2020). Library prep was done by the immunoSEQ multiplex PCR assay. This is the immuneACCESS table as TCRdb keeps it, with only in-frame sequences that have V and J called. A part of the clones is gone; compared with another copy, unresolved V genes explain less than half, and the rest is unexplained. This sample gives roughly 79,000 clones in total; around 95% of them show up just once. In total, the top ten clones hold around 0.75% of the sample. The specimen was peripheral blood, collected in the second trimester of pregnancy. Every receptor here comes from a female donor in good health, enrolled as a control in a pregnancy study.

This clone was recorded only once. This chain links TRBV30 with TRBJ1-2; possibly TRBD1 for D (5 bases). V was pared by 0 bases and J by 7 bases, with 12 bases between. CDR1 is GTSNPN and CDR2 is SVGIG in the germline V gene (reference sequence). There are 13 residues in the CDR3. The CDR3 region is CAWSVGARRGYTF. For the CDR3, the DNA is TGTGCCTGGAGTGTAGGGGCCAGGCGTGGCTACACCTTC.

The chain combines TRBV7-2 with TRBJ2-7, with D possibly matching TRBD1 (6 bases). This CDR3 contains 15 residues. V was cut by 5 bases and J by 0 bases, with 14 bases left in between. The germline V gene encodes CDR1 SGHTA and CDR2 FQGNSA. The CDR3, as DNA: TGTGCCAGCAGCCTTGGGCCAGGGGTCTCCTACGAGCAGTACTTC. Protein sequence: CASSLGPGVSYEQYF.

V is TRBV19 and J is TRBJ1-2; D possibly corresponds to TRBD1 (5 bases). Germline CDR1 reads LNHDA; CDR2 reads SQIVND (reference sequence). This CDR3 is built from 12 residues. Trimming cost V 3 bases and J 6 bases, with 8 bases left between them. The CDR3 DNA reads TGTGCCAGTAGTATCCGGGGGAATGGCTACACCTTC. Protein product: CASSIRGNGYTF. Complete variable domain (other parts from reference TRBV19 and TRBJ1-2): DGGITQSPKYLFRKEGQNVTLSCEQNLNHDAMYWYRQDPGQGLRLIYYSQIVNDFQKGDIAEGYSVSREKKESFPLTVTSAQKNPTAFYLCASSIRGNGYTFGSGTRLTVV.

The CDR3 sequence is CASSINREGTQYF. The CDR3 nucleotides read TGTGCCAGTAGTATAAACAGGGAGGGGACCCAGTACTTC. The V gene is TRBV19, the J gene TRBJ2-5, with D possibly being TRBD2 (7 bases). The CDR3 spans 13 residues. Germline loops: CDR1 LNHDA, CDR2 SQIVND (reference sequence). V was cut by 2 bases and J by 7 bases, with 11 bases left in between.

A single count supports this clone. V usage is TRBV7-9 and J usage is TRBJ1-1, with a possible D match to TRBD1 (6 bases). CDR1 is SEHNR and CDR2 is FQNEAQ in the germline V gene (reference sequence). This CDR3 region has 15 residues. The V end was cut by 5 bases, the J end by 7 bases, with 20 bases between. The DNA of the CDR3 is TGTGCCAGCAGCCCCAGTAAGGACAGCGATTATGAAGCTTTCTTT. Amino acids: CASSPSKDSDYEAFF.

The CDR3 protein is CSARGQGPQHF. The CDR3 DNA is TGCAGTGCTAGGGGACAGGGGCCCCAGCATTTT. The chain has TRBV20-1 and TRBJ1-5, with 9 nucleotides matching TRBD1. The J segment lost 9 bases and the V segment lost 3 bases, leaving 0 bases of the junction unmatched. The CDR3 covers 11 residues. Germline CDR1 and CDR2: DFQATT and SNEGSKA (reference sequence).

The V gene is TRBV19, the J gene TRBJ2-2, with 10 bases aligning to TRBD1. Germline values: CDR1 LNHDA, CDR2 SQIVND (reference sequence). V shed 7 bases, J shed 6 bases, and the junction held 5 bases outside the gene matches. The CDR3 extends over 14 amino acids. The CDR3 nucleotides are TGTGCCAGTACCGGGACAGGGGTTGCCGGGGAGCTGTTTTTT. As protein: CASTGTGVAGELFF.

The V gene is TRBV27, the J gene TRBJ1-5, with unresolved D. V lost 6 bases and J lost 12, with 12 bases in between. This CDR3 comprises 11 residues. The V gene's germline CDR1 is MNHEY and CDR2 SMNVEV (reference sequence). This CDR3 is CASRRGPGQHF. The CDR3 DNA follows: TGTGCCAGCAGAAGAGGGCCGGGCCAGCATTTT.

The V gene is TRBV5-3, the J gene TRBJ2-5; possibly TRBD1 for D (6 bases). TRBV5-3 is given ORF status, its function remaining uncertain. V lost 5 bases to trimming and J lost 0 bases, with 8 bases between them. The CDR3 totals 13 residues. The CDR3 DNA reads TGTGCCAGAAGGGACAGACACCAAGAGACCCAGTACTTC. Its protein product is CARRDRHQETQYF.

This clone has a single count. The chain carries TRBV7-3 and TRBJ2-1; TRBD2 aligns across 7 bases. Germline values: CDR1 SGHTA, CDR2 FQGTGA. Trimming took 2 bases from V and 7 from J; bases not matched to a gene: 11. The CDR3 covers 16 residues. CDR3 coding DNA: TGTGCCAGCAGCTTATGGAGGACTAGGAGTATTAATGAGCAGTTCTTC. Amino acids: CASSLWRTRSINEQFF.

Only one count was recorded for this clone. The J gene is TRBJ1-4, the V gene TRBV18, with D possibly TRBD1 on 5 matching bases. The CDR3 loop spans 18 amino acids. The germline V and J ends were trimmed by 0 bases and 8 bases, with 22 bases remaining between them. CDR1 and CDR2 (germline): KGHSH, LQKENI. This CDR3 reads CASSPPVRASQAGEKLFF. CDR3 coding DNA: TGTGCCAGCTCACCACCGGTCAGGGCAAGCCAGGCAGGCGAAAAACTGTTTTTT.

In DNA form, the CDR3 reads TGTGCCTGGAGTCCCCCCCAGGGGGCAGGCTACGAGCAGTACTTC. It specifies CAWSPPQGAGYEQYF. V usage is TRBV30 and J usage is TRBJ2-7, with TRBD1 matching 8 bases. Trimming cost V 2 bases and J 3 bases; bases outside gene matches: 9. In germline, CDR1 is GTSNPN, CDR2 SVGIG (reference sequence). The CDR3 runs to 15 residues.

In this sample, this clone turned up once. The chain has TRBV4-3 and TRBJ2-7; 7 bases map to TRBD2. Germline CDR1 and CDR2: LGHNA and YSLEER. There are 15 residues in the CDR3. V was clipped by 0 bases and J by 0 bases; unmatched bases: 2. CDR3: CASSQEPSGSYEQYF. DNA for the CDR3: TGCGCCAGCAGCCAAGAACCTAGCGGCTCCTACGAGCAGTACTTC.

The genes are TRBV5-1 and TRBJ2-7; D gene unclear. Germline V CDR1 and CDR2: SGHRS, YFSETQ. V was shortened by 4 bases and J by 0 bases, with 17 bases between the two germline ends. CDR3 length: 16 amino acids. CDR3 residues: CASSDPTSSSSYEQYF. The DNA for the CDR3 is TGCGCCAGCAGCGATCCAACATCCTCTAGCTCCTACGAGCAGTACTTC.

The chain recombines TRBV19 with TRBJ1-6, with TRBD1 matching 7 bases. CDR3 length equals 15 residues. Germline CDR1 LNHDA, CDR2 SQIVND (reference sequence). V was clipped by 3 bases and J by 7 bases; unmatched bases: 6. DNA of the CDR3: TGTGCCAGTAGTATCGACAGGGAAGGGAATTCACCCCTCCACTTT. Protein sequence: CASSIDREGNSPLHF.

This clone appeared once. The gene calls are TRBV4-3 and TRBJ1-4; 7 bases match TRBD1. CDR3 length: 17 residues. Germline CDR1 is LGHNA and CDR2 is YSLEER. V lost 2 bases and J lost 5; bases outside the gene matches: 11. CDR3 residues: CASSQFVSGTENEKLFF. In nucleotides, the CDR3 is TGCGCCAGCAGCCAATTCGTGTCCGGGACAGAAAATGAAAAACTGTTTTTT.

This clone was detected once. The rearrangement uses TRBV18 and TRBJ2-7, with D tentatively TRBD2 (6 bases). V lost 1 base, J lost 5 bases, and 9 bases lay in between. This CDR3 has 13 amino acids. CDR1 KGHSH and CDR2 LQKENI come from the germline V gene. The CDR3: CASSPRGVHEQYF. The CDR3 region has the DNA TGTGCCAGCTCACCACGGGGGGTTCACGAGCAGTACTTC. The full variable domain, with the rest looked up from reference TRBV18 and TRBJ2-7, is NAGVMQNPRHLVRRRGQEARLRCSPMKGHSHVYWYRQLPEEGLKFMVYLQKENIIDESGMPKERFSAEFPKEGPSILRIQQVVRGDSAAYFCASSPRGVHEQYFGPGTRLTVT.

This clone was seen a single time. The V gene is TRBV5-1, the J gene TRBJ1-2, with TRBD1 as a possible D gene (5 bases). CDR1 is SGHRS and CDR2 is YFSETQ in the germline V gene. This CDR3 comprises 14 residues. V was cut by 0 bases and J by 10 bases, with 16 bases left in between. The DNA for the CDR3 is TGCGCCAGCAGCTTGGAGGTGGCGGGGGTCGACTACACCTTC. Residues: CASSLEVAGVDYTF.

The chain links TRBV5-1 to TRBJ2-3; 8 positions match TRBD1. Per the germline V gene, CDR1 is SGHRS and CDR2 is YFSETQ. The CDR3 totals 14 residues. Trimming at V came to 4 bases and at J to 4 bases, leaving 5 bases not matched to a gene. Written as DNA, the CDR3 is TGCGCCAGCAGCCCGGACAGGGTCCCAGATACGCAGTATTTT. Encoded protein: CASSPDRVPDTQYF.

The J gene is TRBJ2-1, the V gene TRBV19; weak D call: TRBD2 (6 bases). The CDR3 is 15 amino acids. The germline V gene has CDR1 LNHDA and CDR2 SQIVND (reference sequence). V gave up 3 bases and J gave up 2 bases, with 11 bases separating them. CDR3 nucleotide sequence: TGTGCCAGTAGTATCCGGGACTCAACCTACAATGAGCAGTTCTTC. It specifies CASSIRDSTYNEQFF.

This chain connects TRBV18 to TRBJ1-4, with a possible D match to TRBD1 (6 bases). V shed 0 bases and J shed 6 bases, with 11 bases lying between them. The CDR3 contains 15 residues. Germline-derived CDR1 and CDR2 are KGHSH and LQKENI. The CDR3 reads CASSPPNRVDEKLFF. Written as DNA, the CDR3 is TGTGCCAGCTCACCACCGAACAGGGTGGATGAAAAACTGTTTTTT.